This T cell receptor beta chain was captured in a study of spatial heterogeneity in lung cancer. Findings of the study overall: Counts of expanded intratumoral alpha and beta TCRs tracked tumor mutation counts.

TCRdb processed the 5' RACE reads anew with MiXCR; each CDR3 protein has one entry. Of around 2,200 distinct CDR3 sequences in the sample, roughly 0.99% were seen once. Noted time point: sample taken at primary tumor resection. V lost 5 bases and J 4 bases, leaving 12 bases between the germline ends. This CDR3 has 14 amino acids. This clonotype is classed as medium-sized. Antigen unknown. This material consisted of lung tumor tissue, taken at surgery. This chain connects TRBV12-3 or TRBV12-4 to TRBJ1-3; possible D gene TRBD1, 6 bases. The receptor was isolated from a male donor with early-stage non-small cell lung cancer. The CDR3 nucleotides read TGTGCCAGCAGTCCCCGGGGGCGAGGAAACACCATATATTTT. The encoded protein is CASSPRGRGNTIYF.